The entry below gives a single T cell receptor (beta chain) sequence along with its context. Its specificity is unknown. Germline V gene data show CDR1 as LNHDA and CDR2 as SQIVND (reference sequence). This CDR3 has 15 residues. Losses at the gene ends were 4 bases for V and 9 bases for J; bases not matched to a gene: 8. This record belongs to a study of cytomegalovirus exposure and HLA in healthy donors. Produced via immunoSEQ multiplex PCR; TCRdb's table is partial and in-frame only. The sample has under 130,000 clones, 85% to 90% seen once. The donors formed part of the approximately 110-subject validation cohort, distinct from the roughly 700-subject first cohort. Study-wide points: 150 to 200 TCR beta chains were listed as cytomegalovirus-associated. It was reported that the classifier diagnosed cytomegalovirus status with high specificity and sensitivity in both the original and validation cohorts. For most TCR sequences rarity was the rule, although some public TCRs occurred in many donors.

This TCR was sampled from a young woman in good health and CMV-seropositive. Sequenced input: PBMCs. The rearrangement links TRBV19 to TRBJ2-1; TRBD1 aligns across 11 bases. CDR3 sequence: CASSRTGGPVGEQFF. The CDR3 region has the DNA TGTGCCAGTAGTAGGACAGGGGGCCCGGTAGGTGAGCAGTTCTTC.